This T cell receptor (beta chain) came from a study of OX40 agonist ivuxolimab in advanced cancers. Overall study context: Allowance was made for prior anti-PD-1, anti-PD-L1 or anti-CTLA-4 therapy, and about 37% had some. Study-wide findings and caveats: Undetermined was the antigen specificity of the expanded peripheral T cells. It was also the case that some nonresponders had low normalized T-cell clonal expansion.

The assay was immunoSEQ multiplex PCR, and TCRdb's table has in-frame clones only and misses some. The sample yields about 96,000 clones, less than 95% seen once. Germline CDR1 MNHEY, CDR2 SMNVEV (reference sequence). V dropped 2 bases and J dropped 0 bases, with 11 bases sitting between them. The CDR3 loop spans 15 amino acids. For this clone: Antigen: not known.

This rearrangement joins TRBV27 to TRBJ2-7, with unresolved D. The TCR sequence derives from an adult with an advanced solid tumor such as melanoma, head and neck, liver or kidney cancer. Sequences were derived from CD4+ or CD8+ T cells sorted from blood, sampled in a trial of the OX40 agonist ivuxolimab. CDR3 DNA: TGTGCCAGCAGTTTAGGCGGAACCGTCTCCTACGAGCAGTACTTC. Protein product: CASSLGGTVSYEQYF.